This T cell receptor beta chain was profiled in a study of OX40 agonist ivuxolimab in advanced cancers. About the research overall: The dose of intravenous ivuxolimab that patients received every 2 weeks ranged from 0.01 to 10 mg/kg.

Clones were sequenced by immunoSEQ multiplex PCR, and TCRdb holds only the in-frame ones, with some missing. The table includes tens of thousands of clones, around 87% detected once. The origin of this receptor is an adult with an advanced solid tumor such as melanoma, head and neck, liver or kidney cancer. Material: CD4+ or CD8+ T cells sorted from blood, obtained in a trial of the OX40 agonist ivuxolimab.

The CDR3 region has the DNA TGTGCCAGCAGTGGTGAGTATAGCAATCAGCCCCAGCATTTT. Protein sequence: CASSGEYSNQPQHF. The V and J genes are TRBV6-1 and TRBJ1-5, with D uncertain. Germline CDR1 reads MNHNS; CDR2 reads SASEGT. The CDR3 totals 14 residues. Trimming removed 4 bases from V and 0 bases from J, with 7 bases in between.